This section outlines one T cell receptor (beta chain) sequence together with its context. Possible read error: a much larger clone is one base away. Other DNA sequences of this sample code for an identical CDR3. Here immunoSEQ multiplex PCR was the method, and the copy in TCRdb shows in-frame clones only, minus some. The sample has 1.5 million to 2.5 million clones, about 95% seen once. This record belongs to a study of shared clonotypes between healthy human individuals. Naive-designated CD8 cells lacked CD45RO, were positively enriched for CCR7, and omitted terminally differentiated effector memory CD45RA+ cells. This sequence originates from a man between 18 and 29 years old in good health. Specimen: naive CD8+ T cells sorted from blood.

The CDR3, as DNA: TGTGCCAGCAGCGTAGAAGGGAACACTGAAGCTTTCTTT. This translates into CASSVEGNTEAFF. The genes are TRBV9 and TRBJ1-1; D remains ambiguous. Between the trimmed V and J ends, which lost 0 bases and 1 base, there was a span of 4 bases. CDR1 SGDLS and CDR2 YYNGEE come from the germline V gene. This CDR3 contains 13 residues.